This TCR beta chain was recovered during a study of cytomegalovirus exposure and HLA in healthy donors. Of note for this clone: Its antigen is unidentified.

It was with 60 Vbeta and 13 Jbeta primers that the PCR ran. Assay: immunoSEQ multiplex PCR; the TCRdb copy retains only in-frame clones and omits some. Its table lists about 130,000 clones. Germline lookup yields CDR1 SQVTM and CDR2 ANQGSEA. Trimming pared 6 bases from V and 4 bases from J, leaving 22 bases between. CDR3 size: 15 residues. Study-level points and caveats: In a later analysis, HLA-associated beta chains showed higher expansion and lower generation probabilities than comparable chains. Trimming of TCR beta V- and J-genes showed a link, identified in a later analysis, to a missense DCLRE1C variant.

As for the donors, each was a healthy bone marrow donor. This receptor was obtained from a woman aged 60-75 years in good health and CMV-seronegative. The chain carries TRBV29-1 and TRBJ2-7; D perhaps matches TRBD2 (6 bases). Sequencing used PBMCs. The DNA for the CDR3 is TGCAGCGTCGATAAGCGGTTGGAGGGCCAGTACGAGCAGTACTTC. Protein sequence: CSVDKRLEGQYEQYF.